The T cell receptor beta chain under discussion was sequenced for a study of PD-1 blockade in classical Hodgkin lymphoma. Some clones are missing from TCRdb's copy, which holds only in-frame ones; the method was immunoSEQ multiplex PCR. The table records about 20,000 clones, approximately 83% of them present only once. CDR1 and CDR2 from the germline V gene are MNHEY and SVGAGI. The CDR3 consists of 12 residues. V was trimmed by 6 bases and J by 2 bases, leaving 8 bases between them. For this clone: Its antigen is undetermined.

Study findings and constraints: Causes of the repertoire differences remain undefined, possibly disease activity or prior therapy. Reports indicated that newly diagnosed patients had lower baseline TCR diversity than healthy donors did.

Time point defined: newly diagnosed, previously untreated cHL patient sample. Purification of CD4+ T cells from thawed PBMCs was achieved by magnetic negative selection. Untreated, newly diagnosed classical Hodgkin lymphoma PBMCs served for comparison. Sequencing was done on a sample of CD4+ T cells from blood. V and J are TRBV6-5 and TRBJ2-7; D is uncertain. The receptor's source is a human donor with classical Hodgkin lymphoma. The CDR3 DNA sequence: TGTGCCAGCAGGGACGTCACCTACGAGCAGTACTTC. Protein product: CASRDVTYEQYF.